The 31 T cell receptor beta chains below all came from one sample that was sequenced in a study of blood T cell repertoires in COVID-19. The protocol was immunoSEQ multiplex PCR, while the TCRdb copy is restricted to in-frame clones and leaves out a portion. Of some 100,000 clones listed, approximately 89% were seen once; the top ten hold 0.97%. The sequenced sample was peripheral blood. The receptors derive from a man in his 60s with acute or convalescent COVID-19.

J is TRBJ1-4 and V is TRBV5-1, with D possibly TRBD1 on 5 matching bases. The CDR3 is 17 residues long. Germline values: CDR1 SGHRS, CDR2 YFSETQ. V was cut by 4 bases and J by 8 bases, with 24 bases left in between. CDR3 region: CASSPAGLRGISEKLFF. DNA of the CDR3: TGCGCCAGCAGCCCCGCGGGGTTAAGGGGCATAAGCGAAAAACTGTTTTTT. Supplemented by reference TRBV5-1 and TRBJ1-4, the full variable domain reads KAGVTQTPRYLIKTRGQQVTLSCSPISGHRSVSWYQQTPGQGLQFLFEYFSETQRNKGNFPGRFSGRQFSNSRSEMNVSTLELGDSALYLCASSPAGLRGISEKLFFGSGTQLSVL.

The CDR3, as DNA: TGTGCCAGCAGTTCGACAGGGGCCCTTTCTGGAAACACCATATATTTT. This codes for CASSSTGALSGNTIYF. V gene TRBV6-5 combines with J gene TRBJ1-3, with 8 nucleotides matching TRBD1. The CDR3 extends over 16 amino acids. Trimming took 4 bases from V and 1 from J; bases not matched to a gene: 6. The germline V gene encodes CDR1 MNHEY and CDR2 SVGAGI.

V is TRBV27 and J is TRBJ1-3; perhaps TRBD1 as D (6 bases). V shed 4 bases and J shed 4 bases, with 14 bases lying between them. Per germline, CDR1 MNHEY and CDR2 SMNVEV (reference sequence). CDR3 length: 15 residues. CDR3 DNA: TGTGCCAGCAGTTGGAGGCAGGGGAACGGAAACACCATATATTTT. Translated, it gives CASSWRQGNGNTIYF.

This chain connects TRBV19 to TRBJ1-2; 7 nucleotides match TRBD1. The CDR3 is 17 residues long. J lost 8 bases, V lost 3 bases, and 18 bases had no gene match. Germline CDR1 is LNHDA and CDR2 is SQIVND (reference sequence). CDR3 protein: CASSINPAWTGDGGYTF. DNA for the CDR3: TGTGCCAGTAGTATCAACCCAGCTTGGACAGGTGACGGAGGCTACACCTTC.

With respect to this clone: Other DNA sequences in the sample encode the same CDR3. This chain joins TRBV19 and TRBJ2-2; D remains unclear. The CDR3 has 14 residues. CDR1 and CDR2 (germline): LNHDA, SQIVND (reference sequence). Deletions cut 2 bases from V and 1 base from J, with 5 bases between. This CDR3 reads CASSIRGNTGELFF. The CDR3 DNA reads as TGTGCCAGTAGTATAAGAGGGAACACCGGGGAGCTGTTTTTT.

The chain is built from TRBV19 and TRBJ1-5, with TRBD1 as a possible D gene (6 bases). CDR3 size: 16 residues. V was clipped by 2 bases and J by 2 bases, with 13 bases between them. Germline V gene data show CDR1 as LNHDA and CDR2 as SQIVND (reference sequence). The CDR3 DNA reads as TGTGCCAGTAGTATAATTGGCAGGGGTGGCAATCAGCCCCAGCATTTT. Translating gives CASSIIGRGGNQPQHF.

V is TRBV24-1 and J is TRBJ2-2, with 8 bases lining up with TRBD1. This CDR3 is 13 amino acids long. Losses at the gene ends were 9 bases for V and 4 bases for J; bases not matched to a gene: 3. Per germline, CDR1 KGHDR and CDR2 SFDVKD. The CDR3 is CATQGASTGELFF. CDR3 coding DNA: TGTGCCACCCAGGGGGCGAGCACCGGGGAGCTGTTTTTT.

The V gene is TRBV10-2, the J gene TRBJ1-1, with D perhaps matching TRBD1 (6 bases). Germline-derived CDR1 and CDR2 are WSHSY and SAAADI. This CDR3 region has 13 residues. Trimming stripped 5 bases from V and 2 bases from J, with 9 bases between. CDR3 region: CASSPRGNTEAFF. Here the CDR3 DNA reads TGCGCCAGCAGTCCCAGGGGAAACACTGAAGCTTTCTTT.

The CDR3 region has the DNA TGTGCCAGCAGTGTATCAGGGGACTACAATGAGCAGTTCTTC. It codes for CASSVSGDYNEQFF. The chain carries TRBV6-4 and TRBJ2-1; tentative D call: TRBD1 (6 bases). V was pared by 4 bases and J by 3 bases, with 10 bases between. Germline CDR1 MRHNA, CDR2 SNTAGT. The CDR3 extends over 14 amino acids.

This chain connects TRBV5-5 to TRBJ1-4; 8 nucleotides align to TRBD1. This CDR3 has 17 residues. The trim removed 0 bases at V and 8 bases at J, leaving 12 bases unmatched. Germline V CDR1 and CDR2: SGHKS, YYEKEE (reference sequence). CDR3 nucleotide sequence: TGTGCCAGCAGCTTGGTTGGGCCAGGGGGCGCAAGGGAAAAACTGTTTTTT. It yields the protein CASSLVGPGGAREKLFF. The full variable domain, its missing parts supplied by reference TRBV5-5 and TRBJ1-4, is DAGVTQSPTHLIKTRGQQVTLRCSPISGHKSVSWYQQVLGQGPQFIFQYYEKEERGRGNFPDRFSARQFPNYSSELNVNALLLGDSALYLCASSLVGPGGAREKLFFGSGTQLSVL.

V is TRBV4-1 and J is TRBJ1-5, with 8 positions matching TRBD1. Trimming took 2 bases from V and 0 from J; bases not matched to a gene: 3. The germline CDR1 and CDR2 sequences are MGHRA and YSYEKL. The CDR3 runs to 16 residues. As DNA, the CDR3 is TGCGCCAGCAGCCAATCAGGGGGCCCTAGCAATCAGCCCCAGCATTTT. Protein product: CASSQSGGPSNQPQHF.

This chain uses TRBV19 with TRBJ2-7; a weak D match, TRBD2 (6 bases). Looked up from germline, CDR1 is LNHDA and CDR2 is SQIVND (reference sequence). Trimming took off 4 bases at V and 2 bases at J, with 9 bases between the two ends. CDR3 size: 13 residues. The CDR3 region has the DNA TGTGCCAGTAGTACCGGGACTCCCTACGAGCAGTACTTC. This sequence encodes CASSTGTPYEQYF.

Concerning this clone: Compared with germline, one end of the junction differs, possibly owing to a read error. The CDR3 sequence is CASSLAGAYEQYF. The DNA of the CDR3 is TGTGCCAGCAGTCTAGCGGGAGCCTACGAGCAGTACTTC. This chain links TRBV12-3 or TRBV12-4 with TRBJ2-7; 10 bases line up with TRBD2. The CDR3 spans 13 residues.

This chain connects TRBV6-2 or TRBV6-3 to TRBJ2-6; 11 positions agree with TRBD1. The junction had 9 bases not matched to a gene; V was cut back by 6 bases and J by 2 bases. The CDR3 consists of 18 residues. Germline V gene sequence: CDR1 MNHEY, CDR2 SVGEGT. The CDR3 DNA sequence: TGTGCCAGCAGCATCCAGGGACAGGGGGTTGCTGGGGCCAACGTCCTGACTTTC. Translating it yields CASSIQGQGVAGANVLTF.

The chain carries TRBV25-1 and TRBJ1-3; D is uncertain. Trimming took off 2 bases at V and 0 bases at J, with 5 bases between the two ends. The CDR3 consists of 14 residues. Germline-derived CDR1 and CDR2 are MGHDK and SYGVNS. As DNA, the CDR3 is TGTGCCAGCAGTGAAGAGCTCTCTGGAAACACCATATATTTT. Its protein is CASSEELSGNTIYF.

This sequence joins TRBV30 and TRBJ2-7, with TRBD2 matching over 11 bases. Looked up from germline, CDR1 is GTSNPN and CDR2 is SVGIG (reference sequence). This CDR3 region has 15 residues. V shed 1 base, J shed 5 bases, and the junction held 7 bases outside the gene matches. DNA for the CDR3: TGTGCCTGGAGTGGAACTAGCGGGAGTATCAACGAGCAGTACTTC. It codes for CAWSGTSGSINEQYF.

The chain employs TRBV30 and TRBJ1-1, with D possibly TRBD1 on 5 matching bases. The germline CDR1 and CDR2 sequences are GTSNPN and SVGIG (reference sequence). Trimming cost V 5 bases and J 4 bases, with 11 bases left between them. This CDR3 is 12 amino acids long. For the CDR3, the DNA is TGTGCCTGGGGGGGGGAGGGCACTGAAGCTTTCTTT. Translated, it gives CAWGGEGTEAFF.

This chain joins TRBV19 and TRBJ2-5, with 7 bases that match TRBD1. The CDR3 runs to 14 residues. V was clipped by 7 bases and J by 4 bases; unmatched bases: 9. Germline V gives CDR1 LNHDA, CDR2 SQIVND (reference sequence). The CDR3 DNA follows: TGTGCCAGTATGGAGACAGGGCGGCGAGAGACCCAGTACTTC. It specifies CASMETGRRETQYF.

The J gene is TRBJ2-5, the V gene TRBV18, with 11 bases that match TRBD2. V dropped 5 bases and J dropped 5; count of bases not matched to a gene: 7. CDR3 length: 15 residues. Germline V gene sequence: CDR1 KGHSH, CDR2 LQKENI. The CDR3: CASSVGLAGGETQYF. The CDR3 DNA reads TGTGCCAGCTCAGTCGGACTAGCGGGCGGCGAGACCCAGTACTTC.

The chain has TRBV27 and TRBJ1-1; weak D call: TRBD1 (5 bases). The CDR3 consists of 14 residues. Deletions cut 5 bases from V and 0 bases from J, with 10 bases between. Germline CDR1 MNHEY, CDR2 SMNVEV (reference sequence). CDR3 residues: CASSRDRLNTEAFF. The CDR3 nucleotides read TGTGCCAGCAGTCGTGACAGACTGAACACTGAAGCTTTCTTT.

The chain carries TRBV5-6 and TRBJ2-7; D ambiguous. The ends were cut back, 0 bases at V and 4 bases at J, with 8 bases in the middle. The length of the CDR3 is 13 residues. CDR1 and CDR2 (germline): SGHDT, YYEEEE. In nucleotides, the CDR3 is TGTGCCAGCAGCTTGGCCTCGTATTACGAGCAGTACTTC. Its translation is CASSLASYYEQYF.

The chain couples TRBV2 to TRBJ1-1, with no clear D. Germline values: CDR1 SNHLY, CDR2 FYNNEI. V dropped 5 bases and J dropped 2 bases, with 9 bases sitting between them. The CDR3 has 13 amino acids. The CDR3 is CASSKEINTEAFF. As DNA, the CDR3 is TGTGCCAGCAGTAAGGAGATAAACACTGAAGCTTTCTTT.

The chain couples TRBV3-1 (or the pseudogene TRBV3-2) to TRBJ2-1; 9 nucleotides match TRBD2. Germline CDR1 and CDR2: LGHDT and YNNKEL (reference sequence). CDR3 size: 14 residues. J lost 5 bases, V lost 3 bases, and 2 bases had no gene match. As DNA, the CDR3 is TGTGCCAGCAGCCATAGCGGGAGCAACAATGAGCAGTTCTTC. It specifies CASSHSGSNNEQFF.

The chain carries TRBV3-1 (or the pseudogene TRBV3-2) and TRBJ1-2, with a possible D match to TRBD1 (6 bases). With 2 bases removed from V and 7 bases from J, the gap between germline ends came to 11 bases. Per the germline V gene, CDR1 is LGHDT and CDR2 is YNNKEL (reference sequence). CDR3 length: 13 residues. The CDR3, as DNA: TGTGCCAGCAGCCAAAAAGGGGGTAGTGGCTACACCTTC. It is translated as CASSQKGGSGYTF.

The chain has TRBV9 and TRBJ2-2; 7 bases map to TRBD2. V trimming: 0 bases; J trimming: 2 bases; junction bases outside the gene matches: 4. This CDR3 has 16 amino acids. CDR1 and CDR2 (germline): SGDLS, YYNGEE. The CDR3 protein is CASSVELAINTGELFF. The DNA for the CDR3 is TGTGCCAGCAGCGTAGAACTAGCGATTAACACCGGGGAGCTGTTTTTT.

The chain recombines TRBV5-4 with TRBJ1-1; D is possibly TRBD1 (6 bases). V lost 4 bases and J 5 bases, leaving 15 bases between the germline ends. Germline V gives CDR1 SGHNT, CDR2 YYREEE (reference sequence). The CDR3 spans 14 residues. CDR3 residues: CASSGEGRGTEAFF. Written as DNA, the CDR3 is TGTGCCAGCAGCGGGGAGGGTAGGGGGACTGAAGCTTTCTTT.

The chain joins TRBV30 to TRBJ1-3; 8 bases align to TRBD1. With V trimmed by 8 bases and J by 1 base, 4 bases remained unmatched. CDR1 GTSNPN and CDR2 SVGIG come from the germline V gene (reference sequence). This CDR3 has 13 amino acids. CDR3 nucleotides: TGTGCCAGACAGGGGTTTTCTGGAAACACCATATATTTT. Translated, it gives CARQGFSGNTIYF.

This chain connects TRBV5-1 to TRBJ1-1; 7 bases match TRBD1. The CDR3 consists of 14 residues. Germline V gives CDR1 SGHRS, CDR2 YFSETQ. The V gene end was trimmed by 4 bases and the J gene end by 5 bases; junction bases not matched to a gene: 8. The CDR3 DNA follows: TGCGCCAGCAGCGCGGAGGGGACAGATACTGAAGCTTTCTTT. This encodes CASSAEGTDTEAFF.

This clone is medium-sized by share. V is TRBV7-8 and J is TRBJ1-3; no reliable D call. Germline lookup yields CDR1 SGHVS and CDR2 FQNEAQ. Trimming took off 5 bases at V and 1 base at J, with 12 bases between the two ends. This CDR3 has 15 residues. CDR3 sequence (DNA): TGTGCCAGCAGCCCGGTCCCTATATCTGGAAACACCATATATTTT. Translating it yields CASSPVPISGNTIYF. The full variable domain, its missing parts supplied by reference TRBV7-8 and TRBJ1-3, is GAGVSQSPRYKVAKRGQDVALRCDPISGHVSLFWYQQALGQGPEFLTYFQNEAQLDKSGLPSDRFFAERPEGSVSTLKIQRTQQEDSAVYLCASSPVPISGNTIYFGEGSWLTVV.

V gene TRBV28 combines with J gene TRBJ1-6; 9 bases match TRBD1. The CDR3 contains 16 residues. V gave up 1 base and J gave up 4 bases; unmatched junction bases: 2. The V gene's germline CDR1 is MDHEN and CDR2 SYDVKM. The DNA for the CDR3 is TGTGCCAGCAGTTTATCGACAGGGGGTTATAATTCACCCCTCCACTTT. As protein: CASSLSTGGYNSPLHF. The whole variable domain, remainder taken from reference TRBV28 and TRBJ1-6, is DVKVTQSSRYLVKRTGEKVFLECVQDMDHENMFWYRQDPGLGLRLIYFSYDVKMKEKGDIPEGYSVSREKKERFSLILESASTNQTSMYLCASSLSTGGYNSPLHFGNGTRLTVT.

This clone was recorded a few times. The rearrangement joins TRBV3-1 (or the pseudogene TRBV3-2) to TRBJ1-3; D is perhaps TRBD1 (6 bases). Trimming removed 4 bases at V and 0 bases at J, with 7 bases between. The CDR3 spans 14 residues. Germline V CDR1 and CDR2: LGHDT, YNNKEL (reference sequence). CDR3 in amino acids: CASSRQVSGNTIYF. CDR3 bases: TGTGCCAGCAGCCGACAGGTCTCTGGAAACACCATATATTTT.